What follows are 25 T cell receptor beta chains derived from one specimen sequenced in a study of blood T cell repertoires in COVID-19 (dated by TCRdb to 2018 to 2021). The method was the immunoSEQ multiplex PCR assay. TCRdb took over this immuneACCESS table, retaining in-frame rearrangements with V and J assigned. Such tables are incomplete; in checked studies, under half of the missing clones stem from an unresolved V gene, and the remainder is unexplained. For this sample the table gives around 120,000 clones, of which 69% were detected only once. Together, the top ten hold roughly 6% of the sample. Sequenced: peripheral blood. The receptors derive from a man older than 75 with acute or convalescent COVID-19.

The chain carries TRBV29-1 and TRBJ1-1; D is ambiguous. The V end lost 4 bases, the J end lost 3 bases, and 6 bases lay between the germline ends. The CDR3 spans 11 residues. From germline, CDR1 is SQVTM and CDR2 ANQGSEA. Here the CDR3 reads CSVVRDTEAFF. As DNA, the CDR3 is TGCAGCGTTGTGAGGGACACTGAAGCTTTCTTT.

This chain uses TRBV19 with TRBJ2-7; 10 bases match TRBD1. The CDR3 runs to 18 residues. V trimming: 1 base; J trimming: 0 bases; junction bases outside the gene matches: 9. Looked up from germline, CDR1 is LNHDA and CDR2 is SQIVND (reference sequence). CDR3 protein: CASSIVASRQGASYEQYF. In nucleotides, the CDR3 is TGTGCCAGTAGTATAGTAGCCTCGAGACAGGGGGCCTCCTACGAGCAGTACTTC.

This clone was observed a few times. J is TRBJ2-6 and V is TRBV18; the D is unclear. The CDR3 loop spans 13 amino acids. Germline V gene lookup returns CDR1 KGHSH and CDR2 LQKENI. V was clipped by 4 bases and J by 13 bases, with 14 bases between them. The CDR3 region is CASSQEHLWVLTF. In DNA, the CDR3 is TGTGCCAGCTCACAAGAACACCTTTGGGTCCTGACTTTC.

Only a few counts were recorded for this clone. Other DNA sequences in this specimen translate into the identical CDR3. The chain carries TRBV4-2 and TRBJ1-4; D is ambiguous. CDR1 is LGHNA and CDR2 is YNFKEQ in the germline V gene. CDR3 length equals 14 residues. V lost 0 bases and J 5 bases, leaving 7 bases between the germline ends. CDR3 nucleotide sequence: TGTGCCAGCAGCCAAGATAGAGGAAATGAAAAACTGTTTTTT. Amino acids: CASSQDRGNEKLFF.

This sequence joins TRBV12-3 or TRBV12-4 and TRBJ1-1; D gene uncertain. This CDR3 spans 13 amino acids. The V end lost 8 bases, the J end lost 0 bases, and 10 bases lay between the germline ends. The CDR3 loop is CASSRLMNTEAFF. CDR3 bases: TGTGCCAGCTCGAGACTCATGAACACTGAAGCTTTCTTT.

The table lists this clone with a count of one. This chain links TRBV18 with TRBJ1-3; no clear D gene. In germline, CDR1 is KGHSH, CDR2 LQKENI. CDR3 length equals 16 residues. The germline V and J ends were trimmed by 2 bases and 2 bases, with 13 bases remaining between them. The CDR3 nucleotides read TGTGCCAGCTCACCAACTAGAGAAACTACTGGAAACACCATATATTTT. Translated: CASSPTRETTGNTIYF.

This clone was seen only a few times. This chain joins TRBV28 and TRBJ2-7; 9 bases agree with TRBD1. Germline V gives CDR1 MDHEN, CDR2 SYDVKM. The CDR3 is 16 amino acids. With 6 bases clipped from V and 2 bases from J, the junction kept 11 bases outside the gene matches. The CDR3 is CASRSLGQGNPYEQYF. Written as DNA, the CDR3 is TGTGCCAGCAGATCGCTGGGACAGGGCAACCCCTACGAGCAGTACTTC.

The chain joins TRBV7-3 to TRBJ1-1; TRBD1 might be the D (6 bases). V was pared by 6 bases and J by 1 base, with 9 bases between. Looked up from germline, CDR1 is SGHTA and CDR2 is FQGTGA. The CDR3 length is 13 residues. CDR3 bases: TGTGCCAGCAGATTACAGGGGAACACTGAAGCTTTCTTT. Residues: CASRLQGNTEAFF. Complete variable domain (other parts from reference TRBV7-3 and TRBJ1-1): GAGVSQTPSNKVTEKGKYVELRCDPISGHTALYWYRQSLGQGPEFLIYFQGTGAADDSGLPNDRFFAVRPEGSVSTLKIQRTERGDSAVYLCASRLQGNTEAFFGQGTRLTVV.

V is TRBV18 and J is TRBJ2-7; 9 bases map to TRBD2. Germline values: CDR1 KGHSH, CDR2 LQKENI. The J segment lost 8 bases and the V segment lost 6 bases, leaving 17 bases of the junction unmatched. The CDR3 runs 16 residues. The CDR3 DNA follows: TGTGCCAGCTCCCCCGAGGCAGCGGGAGGATCCGGGAAGCAGTACTTC. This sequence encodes CASSPEAAGGSGKQYF.

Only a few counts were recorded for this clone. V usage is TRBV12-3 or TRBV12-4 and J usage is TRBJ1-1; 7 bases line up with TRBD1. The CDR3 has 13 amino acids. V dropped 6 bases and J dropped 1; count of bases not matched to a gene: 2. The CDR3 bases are TGTGCCAGCAGCTACAGGGGGAACACTGAAGCTTTCTTT. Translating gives CASSYRGNTEAFF.

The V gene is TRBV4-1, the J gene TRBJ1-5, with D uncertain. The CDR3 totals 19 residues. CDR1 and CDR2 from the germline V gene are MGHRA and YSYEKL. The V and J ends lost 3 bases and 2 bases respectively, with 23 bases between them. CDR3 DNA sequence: TGCGCCAGCAGCCATTATCCCGGGGTAGGAGGGCTTGGCAATCAGCCCCAGCATTTT. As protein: CASSHYPGVGGLGNQPQHF.

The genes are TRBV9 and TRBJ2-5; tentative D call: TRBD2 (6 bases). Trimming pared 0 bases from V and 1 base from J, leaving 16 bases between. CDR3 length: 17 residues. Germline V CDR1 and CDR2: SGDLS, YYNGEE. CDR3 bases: TGTGCCAGCAGCGTAGGATCAAGCGGAGGGATCCAAGAGACCCAGTACTTC. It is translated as CASSVGSSGGIQETQYF. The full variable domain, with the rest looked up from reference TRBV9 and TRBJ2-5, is DSGVTQTPKHLITATGQRVTLRCSPRSGDLSVYWYQQSLDQGLQFLIQYYNGEERAKGNILERFSAQQFPDLHSELNLSSLELGDSALYFCASSVGSSGGIQETQYFGPGTRLLVL.

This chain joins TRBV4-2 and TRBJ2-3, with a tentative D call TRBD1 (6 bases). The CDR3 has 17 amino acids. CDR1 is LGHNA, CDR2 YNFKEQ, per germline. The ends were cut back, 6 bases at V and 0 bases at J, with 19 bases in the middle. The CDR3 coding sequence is TGTGCCAGCAGAGGGGAAATGGGGCAGGGGAGCACAGATACGCAGTATTTT. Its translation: CASRGEMGQGSTDTQYF.

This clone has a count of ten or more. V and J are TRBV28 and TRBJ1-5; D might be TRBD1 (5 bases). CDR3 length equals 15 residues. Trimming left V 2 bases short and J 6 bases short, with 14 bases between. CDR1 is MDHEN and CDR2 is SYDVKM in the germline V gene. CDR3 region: CASSLGGNDRQPQHF. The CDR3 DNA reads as TGTGCCAGCAGTTTAGGGGGGAATGATCGTCAGCCCCAGCATTTT.

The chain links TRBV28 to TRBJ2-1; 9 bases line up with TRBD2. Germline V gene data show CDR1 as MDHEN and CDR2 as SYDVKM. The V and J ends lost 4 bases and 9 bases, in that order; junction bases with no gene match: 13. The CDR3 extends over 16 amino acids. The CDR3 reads CASSSGGGRGNGEQFF. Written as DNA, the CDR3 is TGTGCCAGCAGTTCCGGCGGCGGGAGGGGCAACGGTGAGCAGTTCTTC.

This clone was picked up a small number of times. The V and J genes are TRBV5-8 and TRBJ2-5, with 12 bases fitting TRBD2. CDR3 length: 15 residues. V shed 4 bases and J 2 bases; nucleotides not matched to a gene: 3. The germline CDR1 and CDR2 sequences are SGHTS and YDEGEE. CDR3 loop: CASSPGLAGQETQYF. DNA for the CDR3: TGTGCCAGCAGCCCGGGACTAGCGGGTCAAGAGACCCAGTACTTC.

Here the CDR3 reads CASSQGHGEPQHF. The CDR3 nucleotides are TGTGCCAGCAGCCAAGGTCACGGGGAGCCCCAGCATTTT. The chain combines TRBV3-1 (or the pseudogene TRBV3-2) with TRBJ1-5; no clear D. V was pared by 1 base and J by 8 bases, with 9 bases between. The CDR3 is made up of 13 amino acids. Germline lookup yields CDR1 LGHDT and CDR2 YNNKEL (reference sequence).

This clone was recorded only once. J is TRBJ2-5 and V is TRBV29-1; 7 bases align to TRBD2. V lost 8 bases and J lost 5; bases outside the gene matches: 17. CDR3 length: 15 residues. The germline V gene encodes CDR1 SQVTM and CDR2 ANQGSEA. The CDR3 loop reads CSTSPLGLSRETQYF. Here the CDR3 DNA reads TGCAGCACATCCCCTTTGGGACTAAGTAGGGAGACCCAGTACTTC.

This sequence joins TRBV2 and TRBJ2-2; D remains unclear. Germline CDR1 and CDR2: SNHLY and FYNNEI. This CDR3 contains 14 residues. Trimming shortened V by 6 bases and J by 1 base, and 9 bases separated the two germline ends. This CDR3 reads CASRATQNTGELFF. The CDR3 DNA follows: TGTGCCAGCAGGGCGACACAGAACACCGGGGAGCTGTTTTTT. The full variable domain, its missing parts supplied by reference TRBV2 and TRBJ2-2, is EPEVTQTPSHQVTQMGQEVILRCVPISNHLYFYWYRQILGQKVEFLVSFYNNEISEKSEIFDDQFSVERPDGSNFTLKIRSTKLEDSAMYFCASRATQNTGELFFGEGSRLTVL.

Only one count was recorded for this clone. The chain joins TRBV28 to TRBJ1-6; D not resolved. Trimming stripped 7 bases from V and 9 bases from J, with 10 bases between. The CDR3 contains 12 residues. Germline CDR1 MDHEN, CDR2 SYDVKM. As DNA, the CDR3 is TGTGCCAGCACCCGGACTGTTTCACCCCTCCACTTT. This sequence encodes CASTRTVSPLHF.

The CDR3 DNA follows: TGTGCCAGCAGCCCCGGACAGGGTCGTTTCCATGAGCAGTTCTTC. Encoded protein: CASSPGQGRFHEQFF. This rearrangement joins TRBV5-8 to TRBJ2-1, with 8 positions matching TRBD1. Germline V lookup: CDR1 SGHTS, CDR2 YDEGEE. The CDR3 is made up of 15 amino acids. After removal of 4 bases from V and 8 bases from J, the junction contained 11 bases not matched to a gene.

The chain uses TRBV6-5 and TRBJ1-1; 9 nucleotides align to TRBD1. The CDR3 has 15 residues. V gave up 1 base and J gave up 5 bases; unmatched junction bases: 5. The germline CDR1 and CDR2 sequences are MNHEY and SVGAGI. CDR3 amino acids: CASSYLTGGKTEAFF. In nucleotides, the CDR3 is TGTGCCAGCAGTTACTTGACAGGGGGAAAAACTGAAGCTTTCTTT.

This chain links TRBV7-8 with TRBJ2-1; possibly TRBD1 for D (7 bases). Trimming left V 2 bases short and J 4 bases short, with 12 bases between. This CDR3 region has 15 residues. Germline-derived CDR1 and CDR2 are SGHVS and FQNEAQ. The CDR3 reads CASSLSQGGYNEQFF. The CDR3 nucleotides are TGTGCCAGCAGCTTATCGCAGGGGGGATACAATGAGCAGTTCTTC.

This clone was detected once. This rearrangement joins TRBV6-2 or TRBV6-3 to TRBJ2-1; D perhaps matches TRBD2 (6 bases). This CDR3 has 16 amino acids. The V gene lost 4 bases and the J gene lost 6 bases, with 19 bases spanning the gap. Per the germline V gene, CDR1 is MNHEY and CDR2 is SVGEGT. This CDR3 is CASSFISGHLPNEQFF. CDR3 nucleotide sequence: TGTGCCAGCAGTTTCATCAGCGGGCACCTCCCCAATGAGCAGTTCTTC.

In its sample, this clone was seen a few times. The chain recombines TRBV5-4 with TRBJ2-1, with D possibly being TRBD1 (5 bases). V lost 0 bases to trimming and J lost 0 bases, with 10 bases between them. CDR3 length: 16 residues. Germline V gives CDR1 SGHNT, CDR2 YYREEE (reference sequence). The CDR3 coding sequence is TGTGCCAGCAGCTTGGGGGGCCCGTCCTCCTACAATGAGCAGTTCTTC. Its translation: CASSLGGPSSYNEQFF.